Described below is a single T cell receptor beta chain sequence and its context. Its antigen is not yet known. No base-level quality is on record; no much larger clone is a single base apart. This entry comes from a study of T cell changes during pregnancy in multiple sclerosis (dated by TCRdb to the late 2010s). Looking at the study overall: The study examined how the T cell repertoire changed over the course of pregnancy in women with multiple sclerosis.

Including the terminal cysteine and phenylalanine, the CDR3 comprises 17 residues. The DNA shown is the 51-base CDR3, in frame from base 1. V lost 1 base and J lost 0 bases; the stretch between them is 14 bases long. From the germline V gene, CDR1 is LGHNA and CDR2 is YNFKEQ. Library construction relied on the immunoSEQ multiplex PCR assay. In TCRdb, the immuneACCESS table is reduced to in-frame sequences with V and J assigned. These tables do not hold every clone; where another copy was compared, an unresolved V gene accounts for under half, and the others remain unexplained. Here the sample has approximately 52,000 clones; around 92% occur a single time. Jointly, the top ten make up over 0.55% of the sample.

The material was CD4+ T cells from peripheral blood mononuclear cells, obtained after pregnancy. This TCR was sampled from a female donor with multiple sclerosis, enrolled in a pregnancy study. The chain couples TRBV4-2 to TRBJ2-3; D gene: possibly TRBD2, on 6 matching bases. Read as DNA, the sequence is TGTGCCAGCAGCCAAGCTTTATTTAGCGGTAGCACAGATACGCAGTATTTT. Its protein product is CASSQALFSGSTDTQYF.